Following are 9 T cell receptor beta chains from one sample sequenced in a study of blood T cell repertoires in COVID-19. TCRdb's copy holds only in-frame clones and misses some; the assay was immunoSEQ multiplex PCR. The sample comprises some 140,000 clones, 70% to 85% of which are singletons, and 0.63% rests with the top ten. The source material was peripheral blood. The receptors originated from a man between 60 and 75 years old with COVID-19, enrolled during active disease.

The chain is built from TRBV18 and TRBJ1-6, with 7 nucleotides matching TRBD1. Germline CDR1 reads KGHSH; CDR2 reads LQKENI. This CDR3 region has 15 residues. The V gene end was trimmed by 5 bases and the J gene end by 6 bases; junction bases not matched to a gene: 7. CDR3 sequence (DNA): TGTGCCAGCTCATTCCGACAGGGTGTTAATTCACCCCTCCACTTT. Translating it yields CASSFRQGVNSPLHF.

The chain couples TRBV12-3 or TRBV12-4 to TRBJ1-5; 7 bases line up with TRBD1. V gave up 6 bases and J gave up 2 bases; unmatched junction bases: 1. This CDR3 has 13 amino acids. The CDR3 loop reads CASSQGGNQPQHF. Written as DNA, the CDR3 is TGTGCCAGCAGCCAGGGGGGCAATCAGCCCCAGCATTTT.

The chain is built from TRBV7-9 and TRBJ1-3; TRBD1 matches at 10 bases. The CDR3 totals 16 residues. Germline CDR1 SEHNR, CDR2 FQNEAQ (reference sequence). V shed 5 bases and J 9 bases; nucleotides not matched to a gene: 13. CDR3 bases: TGTGCCAGCAGCATGGGACAGGGGTCTTCTGGAGGCACCATATATTTT. This translates into CASSMGQGSSGGTIYF.

The V gene is TRBV7-9, the J gene TRBJ1-6, with 7 nucleotides matching TRBD1. Germline CDR1 is SEHNR and CDR2 is FQNEAQ (reference sequence). J was trimmed by 7 bases and V by 8 bases; bases with no gene match: 8. The length of the CDR3 is 14 residues. Written as DNA, the CDR3 is TGTGCCAGCGACGGAGGGGGCAGGAATTCACCCCTCCACTTT. This translates into CASDGGGRNSPLHF.

This clone was recorded only once. The rearrangement joins TRBV24-1 to TRBJ2-3; TRBD2 matches at 10 bases. Germline assignment: CDR1 KGHDR and CDR2 SFDVKD. The J segment lost 0 bases and the V segment lost 0 bases, leaving 2 bases of the junction unmatched. The CDR3 extends over 17 amino acids. Here the CDR3 reads CATSDLMTSGSTDTQYF. The CDR3, as DNA: TGTGCCACCAGTGATTTGATGACTAGCGGGAGCACAGATACGCAGTATTTT.

The chain combines TRBV4-3 with TRBJ1-3; the match to TRBD1 covers 7 bases. Germline V gives CDR1 LGHNA, CDR2 YSLEER. Germline trimming cut 5 bases from V and 2 bases from J; bases unmatched to any gene: 12. CDR3 length: 17 amino acids. The CDR3 here is CASSKGTAGTTGNTIYF. The CDR3 coding sequence is TGCGCCAGCAGCAAGGGGACAGCCGGGACAACTGGAAACACCATATATTTT.

J is TRBJ1-5 and V is TRBV20-1; weak D call: TRBD1 (6 bases). CDR3 length equals 11 residues. V was shortened by 1 base and J by 11 bases, with 9 bases between the two germline ends. The germline gives CDR1 DFQATT, CDR2 SNEGSKA (reference sequence). The CDR3 coding sequence is TGCAGTGCTAGAGTAGGGGGAGCCCAGCATTTT. It is translated as CSARVGGAQHF.

V and J are TRBV19 and TRBJ2-7; D is ambiguous. The CDR3 loop spans 11 amino acids. V dropped 5 bases and J dropped 3 bases, with 5 bases sitting between them. CDR1 and CDR2 (germline): LNHDA, SQIVND (reference sequence). DNA of the CDR3: TGTGCCAGTAGTTCCCGCTACGAGCAGTACTTC. It yields the protein CASSSRYEQYF.

The rearrangement joins TRBV7-2 to TRBJ1-5; weak D call: TRBD1 (6 bases). Between the trimmed V and J ends, which lost 1 base and 5 bases, there was a span of 15 bases. The V gene's germline CDR1 is SGHTA and CDR2 FQGNSA. This CDR3 spans 16 amino acids. In nucleotides, the CDR3 is TGTGCCAGCAGCTTAGTTTACAGGGCGGTTGATCAGCCCCAGCATTTT. Translated, it gives CASSLVYRAVDQPQHF.